Reported below is one TCR beta chain. Clones were read by immunoSEQ multiplex PCR, and TCRdb kept only the in-frame ones, dropping some. The sample holds 350,000 to 500,000 clones, 88% seen once. Treatment indicated: over 15 received Ad26.COV2.S at low or high dose, single or two shots; about 5 received placebo; per-sample allocation not given. After the first vaccine or placebo injection, samples were drawn on day 63. This sample stems from a study of Ad26.COV2.S vaccination and SARS-CoV-2 variants. With 2 bases clipped from V and 0 bases from J, the junction kept 10 bases outside the gene matches. CDR1 is SQVTM, CDR2 ANQGSEA, per germline. The CDR3 runs 18 residues.

The chain joins TRBV29-1 to TRBJ2-3; TRBD2 agrees at 11 bases. This material consisted of peripheral blood, taken in a trial of Ad26.COV2.S vaccine versus placebo. The sequence derives from a person between 18 and 65 years old who received the Ad26.COV2.S COVID-19 vaccine or a placebo. DNA for the CDR3: TGCAGCGTTGAAAAAATCATACTAGCGGGGGAGAGCACAGATACGCAGTATTTT. This codes for CSVEKIILAGESTDTQYF.